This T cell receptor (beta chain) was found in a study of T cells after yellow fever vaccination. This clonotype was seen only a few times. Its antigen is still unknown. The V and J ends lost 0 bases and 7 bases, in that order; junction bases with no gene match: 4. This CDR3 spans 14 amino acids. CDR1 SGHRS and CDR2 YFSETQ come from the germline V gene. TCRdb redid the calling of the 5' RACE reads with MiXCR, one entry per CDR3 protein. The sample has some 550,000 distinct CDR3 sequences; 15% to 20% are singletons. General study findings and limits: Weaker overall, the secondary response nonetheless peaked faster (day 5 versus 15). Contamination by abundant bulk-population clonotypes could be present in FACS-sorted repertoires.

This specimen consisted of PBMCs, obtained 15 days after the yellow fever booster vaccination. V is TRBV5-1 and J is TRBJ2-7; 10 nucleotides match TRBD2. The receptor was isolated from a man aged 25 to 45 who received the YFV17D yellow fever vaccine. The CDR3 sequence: CASSLVAGGGEQYF. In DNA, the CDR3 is TGCGCCAGCAGCTTGGTAGCGGGAGGAGGTGAGCAGTACTTC.